The clone carrying this T cell receptor delta chain was seen just once. What it recognizes is unknown. TCRdb redid the clone calls on the PCR reads with CATT. This sample yields 5,000 to 6,500 delta-chain clones, of which around two fifths are seen a single time; around 9.5% belongs to the top ten. This specimen comes from a study of human gamma delta and Vdelta1 T cells. V was trimmed by 1 base and J by 3 bases, leaving 19 bases between them. The CDR3 contains 16 residues. Germline V gene data show CDR1 as NSMFDY and CDR2 as ISSIKDK. The rearrangement links TRAV29/DV5 to TRDJ1; tentatively, D is TRDD3 (6 bases). Sequences were obtained from Vdelta1 gamma-delta T cells from blood grown in culture (DOT cells). The receptor was isolated from a human donor in good health. The CDR3 coding sequence is TGTGCAGCAAGCTGGCCACGAAGGATACAGCCCGATAAACTCATCTTT. It codes for CAASWPRRIQPDKLIF.